This is a list of T cell receptor beta chains from one sample in a study of T-cell reconstitution after alpha-beta-depleted transplantation in children. TCRdb ran MiXCR on the PCR reads and lists one entry per CDR3 protein. The data contain about 410,000 distinct CDR3 sequences, 20% of them singletons. The sample was PBMCs from the stem cell graft donor, taken from the stem cell graft. All receptors come from a human donor who donated a stem cell graft to a child with acute myeloid leukemia. CDR3s include the opening cysteine and the closing phenylalanine or tryptophan. Each record gives: V gene, J gene, clone size, D gene, CDR3 protein, CDR3 DNA. A D gene is named only where the DNA matches it firmly. Where a row states a size, it is once, few, many or the class of an expanded clone; other rows omit it.

TRBV12-3/TRBV12-4	TRBJ2-7	few	.	CASSPRSASYEQYF	TGTGCCAGCAGCCCCCGTAGCGCCTCCTACGAGCAGTACTTC
TRBV6-6	TRBJ1-1	.	.	CASRQDGNTEAFF	TGTGCCAGCAGGCAGGACGGGAACACTGAAGCTTTCTTT
TRBV5-1	TRBJ2-7	.	.	CASSQLENYEQYF	TGCGCCAGCAGCCAACTCGAAAATTACGAGCAGTACTTC
TRBV27	TRBJ2-5	.	TRBD1	CASTRQGQETQYF	TGTGCCAGCACCAGACAGGGACAAGAGACCCAGTACTTC
TRBV4-2	TRBJ2-1	few	.	CASSQVSNYNEQFF	TGTGCCAGCAGCCAAGTCTCAAACTACAATGAGCAGTTCTTC
TRBV6-5	TRBJ1-3	.	.	CASSYLRGISGNTIYF	TGTGCCAGCAGTTACTTGAGGGGGATCTCTGGAAACACCATATATTTT
TRBV7-6	TRBJ1-1	once	.	CASSSTGGFTEAFF	TGTGCCAGCAGCTCAACGGGGGGGTTCACTGAAGCTTTCTTT
TRBV5-5	TRBJ2-7	.	.	CASSLDSTSNEQYF	TGTGCCAGCAGCTTGGATTCGACCTCTAACGAGCAGTACTTC
TRBV7-8	TRBJ2-1	.	TRBD2	CASSQEGLATSYNEQFF	TGTGCCAGCAGCCAAGAAGGACTAGCGACCTCCTACAATGAGCAGTTCTTC
TRBV15	TRBJ2-5	.	.	CATSRDTLEFAQYF	TGTGCCACCAGCAGAGACACCCTAGAGTTTGCCCAGTACTTC
TRBV18	TRBJ2-5	few	.	CASSPVAETQYF	TGTGCCAGCTCACCAGTTGCAGAGACCCAGTACTTC
TRBV27	TRBJ2-7	.	.	CASSFSRRGEQYF	TGTGCCAGCAGTTTTTCCAGACGAGGCGAGCAGTACTTC